This record covers a single T cell receptor (beta chain). Germline CDR1 GTSNPN, CDR2 SVGIG (reference sequence). The CDR3 consists of 13 residues. Trimming took 2 bases from V and 4 from J, leaving 11 bases between them. Regions amplified from RNA transcripts were the TCR beta CDR3 regions. The HTBI set primed first-round TCR CDR3 RT-PCR. TCRdb reprocessed the multiplex PCR reads via MiXCR and lists one record per CDR3 protein. The repertoire consists of around 300,000 distinct CDR3 sequences, with around 13% occurring once and the leading ten covering around 25%. The data stem from a study of T cells in Graves' hyperthyroidism and ophthalmopathy. Study-level background: Blood was drawn when the patient was first diagnosed and still untreated.

The diagnoses drew upon clinical symptoms, serum thyroxine and TRAb, thyroid ultrasound and orbital computed tomography. The PBMCs had their origin in 10 ml of fresh peripheral blood. The source material was blood. This sequence originates from a woman aged 25 to 39 with Graves' hyperthyroidism. The gene calls are TRBV30 and TRBJ1-2; D remains ambiguous. The CDR3: CAWSFRQTYGYTF. The CDR3 coding sequence is TGTGCCTGGAGTTTTCGTCAGACCTATGGCTACACCTTC.